This T cell receptor beta chain was found in a study of blood T cell repertoires in COVID-19. Study-wide background: The study drew acute and convalescent COVID-19 samples from the United States, Italy and Spain. The analysed material was cDNA or gDNA that came from T cells, B-cell-depleted T cells, or PBMCs.

The assay was immunoSEQ multiplex PCR, and TCRdb's table has in-frame clones only and misses some. The sample has about 300,000 clones; around nine tenths are singletons. There are 13 residues in the CDR3. V lost 4 bases and J lost 8, with 12 bases in between. The germline gives CDR1 SGHDT, CDR2 YYEEEE. Input material: peripheral blood. The clonotype was recovered from a man in his sixties or seventies with acute or convalescent COVID-19. The chain carries TRBV5-6 and TRBJ1-4; D possibly corresponds to TRBD1 (5 bases). In DNA, the CDR3 is TGTGCCAGCAGCGGGACTCTGGGAGAAAAACTGTTTTTT. Protein sequence: CASSGTLGEKLFF.